The T cell receptor beta chain described here comes from a study of T cells in Graves' hyperthyroidism and ophthalmopathy. Germline V gene data show CDR1 as MNHNS and CDR2 as SASEGT. The V and J ends lost 5 bases and 8 bases respectively, with 12 bases between them. The CDR3 runs 12 residues. This clonotype has at least ten counts. Amplification of TCR beta CDR3 regions was performed using RNA transcripts as template. A set of HTBI primers served as the primers for a first-round RT-PCR of the TCR CDR3. MiXCR, applied by TCRdb to the multiplex PCR reads, yields one record per CDR3 protein. The sample yields around 300,000 distinct CDR3 sequences, about 15% seen once.

The V gene is TRBV6-1, the J gene TRBJ1-1; maybe TRBD1 (6 bases). The clonotype was recovered from a woman aged 30 to 39 with Graves' hyperthyroidism. Sequences were obtained from blood. In DNA, the CDR3 is TGTGCCAGCAGTCGAGGGGGGCTCGAAGCTTTCTTT. Translated: CASSRGGLEAFF.